The T cell receptor (beta chain) described here comes from a study of relationships among human T cell subsets. The study's findings and limits: T cell counts were not recorded for a couple of pan T samples processed alongside pan B cells.

This clonotype appeared a few times. The antigen remains unidentified. The T cell receptor alpha and beta CDR3 regions were amplified from mRNA by semiquantitative ARM-PCR. Tagged nested gene-specific primers were used first, then communal superprimers amplified exponentially. Before the second round, exonuclease removed the nested primers. Each CDR3 protein gets one entry after TCRdb re-called the multiplex PCR reads with MiXCR. Of a few thousand distinct CDR3 sequences listed, about 83% are singletons. V was trimmed by 5 bases and J by 6 bases, leaving 5 bases between them. This CDR3 comprises 10 residues. Per the germline V gene, CDR1 is SQVTM and CDR2 is ANQGSEA.

Sequenced: total T cells sorted from blood. V is TRBV29-1 and J is TRBJ2-1; D is unclear. The receptor was isolated from a man aged 35-49 years in good health. The CDR3 is CSVWINEQFF. CDR3 nucleotide sequence: TGCAGCGTTTGGATCAATGAGCAGTTCTTC.